This TCR beta chain is drawn from a study of shared clonotypes between healthy human individuals. Study details: Two female and a few male donors aged 18 to 49 were enrolled.

TCRdb's copy holds only in-frame clones and misses some; the assay was immunoSEQ multiplex PCR. The table shows about 480,000 clones, with about 79% occurring only once. Germline lookup yields CDR1 SNHLY and CDR2 FYNNEI. V dropped 0 bases and J dropped 9 bases, with 9 bases sitting between them. The CDR3 sequence is 13 residues long. This TCR was recovered from a woman between 35 and 50 years old in good health. Some clones in this sample may be carry-over from other donors' samples. The sample taken for sequencing was PBMCs. The V gene is TRBV2, the J gene TRBJ2-1; D is possibly TRBD1 (6 bases). The CDR3 loop reads CASSEAPRGEQFF. The CDR3 DNA sequence: TGTGCCAGCAGTGAAGCGCCCAGGGGTGAGCAGTTCTTC.